The 14 T cell receptor beta chains below all came from one sample that was sequenced in a study of cytomegalovirus exposure and HLA in healthy donors. Amplification used 60 Vbeta primers and 13 Jbeta primers. The data were produced by immunoSEQ multiplex PCR, yet TCRdb's version contains in-frame clones alone and is incomplete. The table records around 110,000 clones, 55% to 65% of them present only once. The sample was PBMCs. All receptors come from a middle-aged woman in good health and CMV-seropositive.

This chain joins TRBV27 and TRBJ1-6; 8 bases are shared with TRBD1. With 5 bases clipped from V and 9 bases from J, the junction kept 9 bases outside the gene matches. The CDR3 is 15 amino acids. Germline CDR1 MNHEY, CDR2 SMNVEV (reference sequence). CDR3 nucleotide sequence: TGTGCCAGCAGTCTAAATCCAGGGGGCTTTTCACCCCTCCACTTT. It specifies CASSLNPGGFSPLHF.

The chain joins TRBV6-5 to TRBJ2-5, with TRBD1 as a possible D gene (6 bases). The CDR3 loop spans 13 amino acids. The germline V and J ends were trimmed by 4 bases and 5 bases, with 11 bases remaining between them. Germline V lookup: CDR1 MNHEY, CDR2 SVGAGI. The CDR3: CASSSGQRETQYF. CDR3 bases: TGTGCCAGCAGTTCCGGACAGCGGGAGACCCAGTACTTC.

V gene TRBV7-9 combines with J gene TRBJ1-5, with 9 positions matching TRBD1. Germline CDR1 SEHNR, CDR2 FQNEAQ (reference sequence). V lost 2 bases, J lost 5 bases, and 7 bases stayed unmatched. This CDR3 is 16 amino acids long. The CDR3 nucleotides are TGTGCCAGCAGCTTATCGGGACAGGGTTTCGATCAGCCCCAGCATTTT. Its protein product is CASSLSGQGFDQPQHF.

The chain employs TRBV4-1 and TRBJ2-1; the D gene is possibly TRBD2 (5 bases). Germline V CDR1 and CDR2: MGHRA, YSYEKL. Trimming shortened V by 1 base and J by 10 bases, and 17 bases separated the two germline ends. This CDR3 has 15 amino acids. The CDR3, as DNA: TGCGCCAGCAGCCAAGTTGGGCAGAGGGTCAGGGAGCAGTTCTTC. Its translation: CASSQVGQRVREQFF.

The chain couples TRBV7-3 to TRBJ2-1; 9 bases align to TRBD1. CDR1 SGHTA and CDR2 FQGTGA come from the germline V gene. V gave up 5 bases and J gave up 8 bases; unmatched junction bases: 10. This CDR3 has 15 residues. For the CDR3, the DNA is TGTGCCAGCAGCCCCTTACCGGGACAGGGCGATGAGCAGTTCTTC. It translates to CASSPLPGQGDEQFF.

This clone was observed a few times. The chain employs TRBV15 and TRBJ2-1, with TRBD2 matching over 11 bases. Germline V gene lookup returns CDR1 LNHNV and CDR2 YYDKDF (reference sequence). This CDR3 spans 14 amino acids. V shed 5 bases, J shed 4 bases, and the junction held 1 base outside the gene matches. CDR3 region: CATSRLAGYNEQFF. In nucleotides, the CDR3 is TGTGCCACCAGCCGACTAGCGGGGTACAATGAGCAGTTCTTC.

This rearrangement joins TRBV7-2 to TRBJ2-3, with 7 bases that match TRBD1. Germline CDR1 SGHTA, CDR2 FQGNSA. The CDR3 length is 16 residues. J lost 2 bases, V lost 8 bases, and 13 bases had no gene match. CDR3 sequence: CASRSRDRSHTDTQYF. CDR3 DNA: TGTGCCAGCCGTAGTCGGGACAGATCGCACACAGATACGCAGTATTTT.

This chain connects TRBV2 to TRBJ2-1, with 7 bases matching TRBD2. Germline CDR1 SNHLY, CDR2 FYNNEI. Losses at the gene ends were 6 bases for V and 0 bases for J; bases not matched to a gene: 5. The CDR3 runs 15 residues. The DNA for the CDR3 is TGTGCCAGCAGGGCTAGCGGCTCCTCCTACAATGAGCAGTTCTTC. It translates to CASRASGSSYNEQFF. Together with reference TRBV2 and TRBJ2-1, the CDR3 gives the full variable domain: EPEVTQTPSHQVTQMGQEVILRCVPISNHLYFYWYRQILGQKVEFLVSFYNNEISEKSEIFDDQFSVERPDGSNFTLKIRSTKLEDSAMYFCASRASGSSYNEQFFGPGTRLTVL.

The V and J genes are TRBV19 and TRBJ2-5, with a possible D match to TRBD2 (6 bases). This CDR3 spans 11 amino acids. From germline, CDR1 is LNHDA and CDR2 SQIVND (reference sequence). Trimming removed 6 bases at V and 5 bases at J, with 7 bases between. CDR3 sequence: CASSGSETQYF. DNA for the CDR3: TGTGCCAGTAGCGGGAGTGAGACCCAGTACTTC. The entire variable domain, with the rest obtained from reference TRBV19 and TRBJ2-5, is as follows: DGGITQSPKYLFRKEGQNVTLSCEQNLNHDAMYWYRQDPGQGLRLIYYSQIVNDFQKGDIAEGYSVSREKKESFPLTVTSAQKNPTAFYLCASSGSETQYFGPGTRLLVL.

This rearrangement joins TRBV28 to TRBJ2-7, with D hard to call. The CDR3 consists of 15 residues. Germline V gene sequence: CDR1 MDHEN, CDR2 SYDVKM. Between the trimmed V and J ends, which lost 6 bases and 6 bases, there was a span of 21 bases. For the CDR3, the DNA is TGTGCCAGCAGGAGGATCTTCGATCACCCCCCCGAGCAGTACTTC. Its protein product is CASRRIFDHPPEQYF.

With respect to this clone: Other DNA sequences of this sample code for an identical CDR3. This chain connects TRBV19 to TRBJ2-2, with D unresolved. The germline CDR1 and CDR2 sequences are LNHDA and SQIVND (reference sequence). The length of the CDR3 is 13 residues. Trimming pared 4 bases from V and 3 bases from J, leaving 6 bases between. CDR3 amino acids: CASSRSDTGELFF. The CDR3 DNA is TGTGCCAGTAGTAGGAGTGACACCGGGGAGCTGTTTTTT.

The rearrangement joins TRBV6-5 to TRBJ2-5, with 9 bases identical to TRBD2. V lost 5 bases to trimming and J lost 6 bases; unmatched junction nucleotides: 1. Germline CDR1 MNHEY, CDR2 SVGAGI. The CDR3 spans 12 residues. This CDR3 reads CASSLAGQTQYF. Written as DNA, the CDR3 is TGTGCCAGCAGTCTAGCGGGACAGACCCAGTACTTC.

A few counts support this clone. The chain carries TRBV4-2 and TRBJ2-1; TRBD2 might be the D (6 bases). The germline V gene has CDR1 LGHNA and CDR2 YNFKEQ. V was pared by 4 bases and J by 9 bases, with 28 bases between. The CDR3 runs to 18 residues. The CDR3 loop reads CASSLIGMGQEGRGEQFF. CDR3 coding DNA: TGTGCCAGCAGCCTCATAGGTATGGGGCAGGAGGGACGAGGTGAGCAGTTCTTC.

The chain employs TRBV19 and TRBJ1-1, with D maybe TRBD1 (5 bases). The germline gives CDR1 LNHDA, CDR2 SQIVND (reference sequence). CDR3 length: 12 residues. Trimming removed 3 bases at V and 8 bases at J, with 10 bases between. The CDR3: CASSMGQREAFF. The CDR3, as DNA: TGTGCCAGTAGTATGGGGCAGCGAGAAGCTTTCTTT.